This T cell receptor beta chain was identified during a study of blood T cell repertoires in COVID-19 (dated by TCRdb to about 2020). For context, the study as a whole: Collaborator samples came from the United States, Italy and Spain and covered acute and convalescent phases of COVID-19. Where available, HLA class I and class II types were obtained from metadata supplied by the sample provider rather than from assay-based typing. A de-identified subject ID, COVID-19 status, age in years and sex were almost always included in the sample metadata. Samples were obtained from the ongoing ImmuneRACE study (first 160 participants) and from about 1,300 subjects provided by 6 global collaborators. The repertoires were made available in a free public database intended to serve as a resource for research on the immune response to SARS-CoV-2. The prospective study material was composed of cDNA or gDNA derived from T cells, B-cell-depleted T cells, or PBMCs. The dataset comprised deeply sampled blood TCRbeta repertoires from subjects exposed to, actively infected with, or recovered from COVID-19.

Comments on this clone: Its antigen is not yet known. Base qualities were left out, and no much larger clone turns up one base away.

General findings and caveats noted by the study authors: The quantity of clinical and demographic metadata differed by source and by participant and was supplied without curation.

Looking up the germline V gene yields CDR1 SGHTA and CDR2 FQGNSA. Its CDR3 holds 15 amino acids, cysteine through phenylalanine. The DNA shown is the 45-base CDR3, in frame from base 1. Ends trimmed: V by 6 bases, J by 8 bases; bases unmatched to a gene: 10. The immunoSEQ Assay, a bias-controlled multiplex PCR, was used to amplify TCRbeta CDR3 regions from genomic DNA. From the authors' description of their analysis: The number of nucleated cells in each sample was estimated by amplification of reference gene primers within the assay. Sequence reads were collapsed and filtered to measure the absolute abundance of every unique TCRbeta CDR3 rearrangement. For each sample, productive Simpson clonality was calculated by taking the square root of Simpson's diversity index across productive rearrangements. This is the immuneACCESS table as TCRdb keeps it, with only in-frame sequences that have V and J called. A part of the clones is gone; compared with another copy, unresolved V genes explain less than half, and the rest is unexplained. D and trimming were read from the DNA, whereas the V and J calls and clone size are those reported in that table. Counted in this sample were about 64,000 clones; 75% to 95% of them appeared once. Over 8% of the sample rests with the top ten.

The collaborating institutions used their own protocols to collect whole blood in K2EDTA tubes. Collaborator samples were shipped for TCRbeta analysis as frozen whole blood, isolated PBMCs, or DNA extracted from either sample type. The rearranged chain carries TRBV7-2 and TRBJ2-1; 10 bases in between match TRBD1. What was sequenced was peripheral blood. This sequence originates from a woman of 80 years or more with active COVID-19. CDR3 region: CASRVSGTGVHEQFF. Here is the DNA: TGTGCCAGCAGAGTCTCCGGGACAGGGGTCCATGAGCAGTTCTTC.